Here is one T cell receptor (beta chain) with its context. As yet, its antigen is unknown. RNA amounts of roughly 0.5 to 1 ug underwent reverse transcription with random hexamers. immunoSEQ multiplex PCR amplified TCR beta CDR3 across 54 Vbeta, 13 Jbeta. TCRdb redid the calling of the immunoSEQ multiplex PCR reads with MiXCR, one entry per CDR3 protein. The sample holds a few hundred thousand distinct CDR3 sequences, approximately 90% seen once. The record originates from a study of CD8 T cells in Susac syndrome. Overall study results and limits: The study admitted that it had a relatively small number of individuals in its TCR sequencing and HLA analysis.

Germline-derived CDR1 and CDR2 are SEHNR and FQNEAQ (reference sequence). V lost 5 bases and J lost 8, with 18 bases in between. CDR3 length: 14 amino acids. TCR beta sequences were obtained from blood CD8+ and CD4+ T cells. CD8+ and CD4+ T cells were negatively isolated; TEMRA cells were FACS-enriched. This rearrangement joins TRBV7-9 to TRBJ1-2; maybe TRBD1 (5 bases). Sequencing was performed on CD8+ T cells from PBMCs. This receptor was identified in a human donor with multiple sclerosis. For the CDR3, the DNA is TGTGCCAGCAGCCCGACTGATGCGGGACGCGGCTACACCTTC. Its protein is CASSPTDAGRGYTF.